This TCR beta chain comes out of a study of regulatory T cells in long-lasting Graves disease. General study results and limits: Tissue studied was limited to peripheral blood, excluding thyroid tissue. Public clonotype sharing was higher in persistent than newly diagnosed patients. Lower TCR diversity was seen in persistent Graves' patients than in newly diagnosed ones.

This sample's time point: persistent/refractory GD, antithyroid drugs over 5 years with positive TRAb. The TCR library was made from RNA extracted from PBMCs. This clonotype was found many times. Its antigen is unidentified. Arm-PCR with iRepertoire HTBI primers amplified the CDR3 regions for these TCR beta libraries. TCRdb processed the multiplex PCR reads anew with MiXCR; each CDR3 protein has one entry. The table records some 470,000 distinct CDR3 sequences, 20% to 25% of them present only once. V gave up 5 bases and J gave up 8 bases; unmatched junction bases: 8. This CDR3 is 14 amino acids long. The chain carries TRBV12-3 or TRBV12-4 and TRBJ1-4; 7 nucleotides agree with TRBD1. The source was peripheral blood mononuclear cells (PBMCs), collected when the disease was refractory, from a patient treated with antithyroid drugs. The clonotype comes from a female donor with Graves disease. The CDR3 reads CASSPGQLREKLFF. The CDR3 DNA reads as TGTGCCAGCAGTCCGGGACAGCTAAGAGAAAAACTGTTTTTT.